The subject of this entry is one TCR beta chain. With only one base between it and a far larger clone, this is likely a read error. The germline V and J ends were trimmed by 3 bases and 6 bases, with 8 bases remaining between them. CDR1 MDHEN and CDR2 SYDVKM come from the germline V gene. The CDR3 runs to 12 residues. This sample was included in a study of radiation and T cells in renal cell carcinoma. Documented time point: blood 4 weeks post-SBRT, at nephrectomy. The treatment here: 15 Gy SBRT to primary tumor, nephrectomy 4 weeks later. Assay used: immunoSEQ multiplex PCR; TCRdb lists only in-frame clones, some missing. The table lists about 78,000 clones, 80% to 90% of them singletons, with approximately 6% in the top ten.

This sequence joins TRBV28 and TRBJ1-2; D perhaps matches TRBD1 (6 bases). The source is a woman in her sixties or seventies with renal cell carcinoma. The sample consisted of blood, taken from a patient whose treatment included radiotherapy and nephrectomy. Here the CDR3 DNA reads TGTGCCAGCAGTTTGGGGGGCCATGGCTACACCTTC. Amino acid sequence: CASSLGGHGYTF.